This T cell receptor beta chain was recovered during a study of shared clonotypes between healthy human individuals. Assay used: immunoSEQ multiplex PCR; TCRdb lists only in-frame clones, some missing. The sample lists 190,000 or so clones; approximately 92% were seen once. CDR3 length: 16 residues. CDR1 is SGHVS, CDR2 FQNEAQ, per germline. Unmatched junction bases numbered 12, after V lost 5 bases and J lost 5 bases. The chain joins TRBV7-8 to TRBJ1-1, with TRBD1 identical over 9 bases. The source material was naive CD4+ T cells sorted from blood. Subset of the sample: CD45RA+ positively selected. The clonotype originates from a woman in her twenties or thirties in good health. In DNA form, the CDR3 reads TGTGCCAGCAGCCCCCGGGACAGGGCCGATCGGACTGAAGCTTTCTTT. It yields the protein CASSPRDRADRTEAFF.